Below, 7 T cell receptor beta chains from the same sample are listed, as sequenced in a study of blood T cell repertoires in COVID-19. TCRdb's table, derived via immunoSEQ multiplex PCR, lists solely in-frame clones and lacks some. This table holds roughly 140,000 clones, 65% to 90% found once. Sequencing was carried out using peripheral blood. Receptors originate from a man in his 70s with acute or convalescent COVID-19.

The V call is TRBV2, the J call TRBJ2-1; D gene unclear. CDR1 SNHLY and CDR2 FYNNEI come from the germline V gene. The CDR3 is made up of 11 amino acids. The V and J ends lost 6 bases and 4 bases respectively, with 4 bases between them. The CDR3 DNA follows: TGTGCCAGCAGGTCGTACAATGAGCAGTTCTTC. Translation gives CASRSYNEQFF.

In its sample, this clone was seen once. The V call is TRBV4-3, the J call TRBJ2-3, with 13 bases that match TRBD2. With 2 bases clipped from V and 2 bases from J, the junction kept 7 bases outside the gene matches. Germline-derived CDR1 and CDR2 are LGHNA and YSLEER. The CDR3 totals 18 residues. The CDR3 region has the DNA TGCGCCAGCAGCCAACATACCGGGACTAGCGGGATCACAGATACGCAGTATTTT. The encoded protein is CASSQHTGTSGITDTQYF.

There are a few counts of this clone. This chain links TRBV6-5 with TRBJ2-7; D possibly corresponds to TRBD1 (5 bases). V was clipped by 3 bases and J by 3 bases, with 12 bases between them. The CDR3 has 14 amino acids. Germline CDR1 and CDR2: MNHEY and SVGAGI. CDR3 sequence: CASSYQGGVYEQYF. CDR3 DNA: TGTGCCAGCAGTTATCAGGGTGGGGTCTACGAGCAGTACTTC.

The chain couples TRBV7-8 to TRBJ2-7; the match to TRBD2 covers 7 bases. V shed 8 bases and J 0 bases; nucleotides not matched to a gene: 4. The CDR3 extends over 13 amino acids. Germline assignment: CDR1 SGHVS and CDR2 FQNEAQ. The CDR3 coding sequence is TGTGCCAGCTGGGAGGGGAGCTCCTACGAGCAGTACTTC. This codes for CASWEGSSYEQYF.

J is TRBJ2-7 and V is TRBV5-1, with 7 bases identical to TRBD1. The CDR3 totals 13 residues. J gave up 4 bases and V 2 bases, and 3 bases lay outside the gene matches. Germline V gene data show CDR1 as SGHRS and CDR2 as YFSETQ. DNA for the CDR3: TGCGCCAGCAGCTTCGACAGGGTGTACGAGCAGTACTTC. Its protein is CASSFDRVYEQYF.

The chain is built from TRBV24-1 and TRBJ1-5; TRBD1 aligns across 9 bases. CDR1 and CDR2 from the germline V gene are KGHDR and SFDVKD. V shed 3 bases, J shed 7 bases, and the junction held 6 bases outside the gene matches. The CDR3 runs to 15 residues. In DNA, the CDR3 is TGTGCCACCAGTGATCAGACAGGGGGGGGCCAGCCCCAGCATTTT. Its translation: CATSDQTGGGQPQHF.

This clone came up a few times. V gene TRBV4-3 combines with J gene TRBJ2-1, with D possibly TRBD1 on 5 matching bases. V dropped 3 bases and J dropped 4 bases, with 16 bases sitting between them. From germline, CDR1 is LGHNA and CDR2 YSLEER. This CDR3 spans 16 amino acids. CDR3 protein: CASSQDVAGMYNEQFF. The CDR3 DNA reads as TGCGCCAGCAGCCAGGACGTGGCAGGGATGTACAATGAGCAGTTCTTC.